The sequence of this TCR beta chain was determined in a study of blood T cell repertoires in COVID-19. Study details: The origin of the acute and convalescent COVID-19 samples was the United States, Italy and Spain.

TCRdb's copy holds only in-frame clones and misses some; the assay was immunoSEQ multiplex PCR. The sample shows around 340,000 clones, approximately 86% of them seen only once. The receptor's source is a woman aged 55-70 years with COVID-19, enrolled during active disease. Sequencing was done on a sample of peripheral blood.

The CDR3 loop reads CASRGIAPGGSAYEQYF. For the CDR3, the DNA is TGTGCCAGCAGGGGCATCGCCCCGGGGGGTAGCGCCTACGAGCAGTACTTC. V gene TRBV11-3 combines with J gene TRBJ2-7, with 7 bases fitting TRBD2. Germline CDR1 is SGHNT and CDR2 is YENEEA. The CDR3 consists of 17 residues. The ends lost 6 bases at V and 2 bases at J; junction bases unmatched: 16.